This T cell receptor (beta chain) was captured by sequencing in a study of T cell responses to AZD1222 COVID-19 vaccine. About this clone: Its antigen is currently unknown.

The data were produced by immunoSEQ multiplex PCR, yet TCRdb's version contains in-frame clones alone and is incomplete. Of about 130,000 clones detected, 85% to 90% appear once; the ten largest clones hold 20% to 25%. The study, taken as a whole, reports: Females made up more of the donors, who were largely white British, and clonal diversity may have come out too low.

The CDR3 sequence is 16 residues long. V lost 0 bases and J lost 5, with 17 bases in between. Germline loops: CDR1 SGDLS, CDR2 YYNGEE. The rearrangement joins TRBV9 to TRBJ1-2, with D possibly matching TRBD1 (6 bases). The receptor was derived from an adult in good health. The material was peripheral blood, obtained on day 0 of AZD1222 vaccination. CDR3 in amino acids: CASSVAVGGRTYGYTF. Written as DNA, the CDR3 is TGTGCCAGCAGCGTAGCGGTGGGGGGGCGAACTTATGGCTACACCTTC.